These T cell receptor beta chains were read from a single sample in a study of T-cell reconstitution after alpha-beta-depleted transplantation in children. Each CDR3 protein gets one entry after TCRdb re-called the PCR reads with MiXCR. The profile shows about 610,000 distinct CDR3 sequences, over 9.5% of them singletons. Sample: PBMCs from the stem cell graft donor, taken from the stem cell graft. These receptors came from a human donor who donated a stem cell graft to a child with acute myeloid leukemia. The CDR3 runs from the conserved cysteine through the conserved F or W. D genes are given only for firm matches. Expanded clones are given a class, and other clones once, few, many or no size at all.

V gene,clone size,D gene,J gene,CDR3 protein,CDR3 DNA
TRBV4-2,few,TRBD1,TRBJ1-2,CASSRGQGAGGYTF,TGTGCCAGCAGCCGGGGACAGGGGGCGGGAGGCTACACCTTC
TRBV7-9,NA,TRBD2,TRBJ2-1,CASSFPGTSPLDNEQFF,TGTGCCAGCAGCTTCCCCGGGACTAGCCCATTAGACAATGAGCAGTTCTTC
TRBV19,few,NA,TRBJ2-1,CASSIGDRGGSEQFF,TGTGCCAGTAGTATAGGAGATAGAGGGGGTAGCGAGCAGTTCTTC
TRBV11-2,few,NA,TRBJ1-6,CASSPLGRGNSPLHF,TGTGCCAGCAGCCCCCTGGGCAGGGGCAATTCACCCCTCCACTTT
TRBV25-1,NA,NA,TRBJ1-1,CASSDGVDTEAFF,TGTGCCAGCAGTGATGGGGTTGACACTGAAGCTTTCTTT
TRBV3-1,many,NA,TRBJ2-3,CASSLTRQDTQYF,TGTGCCAGCAGCCTAACCCGGCAAGATACGCAGTATTTT
TRBV3-1,few,NA,TRBJ2-5,CASSQGPTSQETQYF,TGTGCCAGCAGCCAAGGCCCGACTAGCCAAGAGACCCAGTACTTC
TRBV9,NA,TRBD2,TRBJ2-1,CASSERERSLYNEQFF,TGTGCCAGCAGCGAGCGGGAACGGTCACTCTACAATGAGCAGTTCTTC
TRBV12-3/TRBV12-4,few,TRBD1,TRBJ2-6,CTSSLAGQGALWGANVLTF,TGTACCAGCAGTTTAGCAGGACAGGGGGCGCTTTGGGGGGCCAACGTCCTGACTTTC
TRBV30,few,NA,TRBJ2-3,CAWSVTGDTQYF,TGTGCCTGGAGTGTAACGGGGGATACGCAGTATTTT
TRBV30,many,NA,TRBJ2-2,CAWMPRKFTGELFF,TGTGCCTGGATGCCGCGGAAGTTCACCGGGGAGCTGTTTTTT
TRBV6-5,NA,TRBD1,TRBJ1-3,CASSYSKWTGGLAIYF,TGTGCCAGCAGTTACTCGAAATGGACAGGGGGCCTCGCCATATATTTT
TRBV29-1,NA,NA,TRBJ2-3,CSVDRSLKTDTQYF,TGCAGCGTTGACAGGTCCCTAAAAACAGATACGCAGTATTTT
TRBV6-6,few,NA,TRBJ2-5,CASKTRGGETQYF,TGTGCCAGCAAAACCAGGGGAGGCGAGACCCAGTACTTC
TRBV6-2/TRBV6-3,NA,NA,TRBJ2-5,CASSYGRAGEETQYF,TGTGCCAGCAGTTACGGTAGGGCAGGGGAAGAGACCCAGTACTTC
TRBV20-1,many,NA,TRBJ2-1,CSASHRIIYNEQFF,TGCAGTGCTAGTCACAGAATAATATACAATGAGCAGTTCTTC
TRBV7-9,many,TRBD2,TRBJ2-7,CASSPRTSVSYEQYF,TGTGCCAGCAGCCCCCGGACTAGCGTGTCCTACGAGCAGTACTTC
TRBV27,NA,TRBD2,TRBJ2-3,CASSKVLAAGSDTQYF,TGTGCCAGCAGTAAGGTACTAGCGGCTGGGTCGGATACGCAGTATTTT
TRBV4-1,NA,NA,TRBJ2-6,CASSLERDRNVLTF,TGCGCCAGCAGCCTCGAACGGGACCGCAACGTCCTGACTTTC
TRBV9,few,TRBD1,TRBJ1-1,CASSGSGQVTNTEAFF,TGTGCCAGCAGCGGTTCGGGACAGGTGACTAACACTGAAGCTTTCTTT
TRBV7-2,NA,NA,TRBJ2-7,CASSFVQRGSYEQYF,TGTGCCAGCAGCTTCGTGCAACGTGGCTCCTACGAGCAGTACTTC
TRBV7-9,few,NA,TRBJ2-1,CASTSLDGYNEQFF,TGTGCCAGCACCTCCCTGGACGGCTACAATGAGCAGTTCTTC
TRBV7-3,NA,NA,TRBJ1-3,CASSSGQPGNTIYF,TGTGCCAGCAGCAGCGGACAACCTGGAAACACCATATATTTT
TRBV7-8,NA,TRBD1,TRBJ2-1,CASHYTGGTAGEQFF,TGTGCCAGCCACTACACAGGGGGCACAGCGGGTGAGCAGTTCTTC
TRBV20-1,many,NA,TRBJ2-3,CSAPDWGGPTDTQYF,TGCAGTGCCCCAGATTGGGGCGGGCCCACAGATACGCAGTATTTT
TRBV6-5,many,NA,TRBJ2-4,CASSSLPGPLLAKNIQYF,TGTGCCAGCAGTTCCCTCCCCGGACCGCTCCTAGCCAAAAACATTCAGTACTTC
TRBV20-1,many,NA,TRBJ2-7,CSASFSRAYEQYF,TGCAGTGCTAGTTTTTCCAGGGCCTACGAGCAGTACTTC
TRBV3-1,few,NA,TRBJ2-5,CASSGDLEGTQYF,TGTGCCAGCAGCGGGGACTTGGAGGGGACCCAGTACTTC
TRBV10-3,many,NA,TRBJ2-7,CAIKGDLSSYEQYF,TGTGCCATCAAAGGGGACCTGAGCTCCTACGAGCAGTACTTC
TRBV20-1,NA,TRBD2,TRBJ2-1,CSASGGAGLTYNEQFF,TGCAGTGCTAGCGGCGGGGCGGGACTAACATACAATGAGCAGTTCTTC
TRBV6-1,NA,NA,TRBJ2-6,CASSGGRGLSGANVLTF,TGTGCCAGCAGTGGTGGCAGGGGTTTAAGTGGGGCCAACGTCCTGACTTTC